This TCR beta chain was sequenced for a study of T cells in narcolepsy. Notes on the study in general: HCRT-specific and TRIB2-specific autoreactive clonotypes appeared among same-patient CSF and blood CD4+ clonotypes.

Note on this clone: Its antigen is not identified.

CDR1 and CDR2 (germline): SGHTA, FQGTGA. V was clipped by 6 bases and J by 1 base; unmatched bases: 19. CDR3 size: 20 residues. Profiled with immunoSEQ multiplex PCR; TCRdb holds only in-frame clones, not every one. The data contain tens of thousands of clones, about 79% of them seen just once; the ten biggest clones take up 0.71%. The V gene is TRBV7-3, the J gene TRBJ2-3, with 10 positions matching TRBD2. This TCR was recovered from a human donor with narcolepsy. The sequencing sample was made of CD45RA- memory CD4+ T cells from PBMCs. The CDR3 nucleotides read TGTGCCAGCAGTCCCTTACCCCGGGGAGCGGGGGGGCCCGGCACAGATACGCAGTATTTT. It yields the protein CASSPLPRGAGGPGTDTQYF.